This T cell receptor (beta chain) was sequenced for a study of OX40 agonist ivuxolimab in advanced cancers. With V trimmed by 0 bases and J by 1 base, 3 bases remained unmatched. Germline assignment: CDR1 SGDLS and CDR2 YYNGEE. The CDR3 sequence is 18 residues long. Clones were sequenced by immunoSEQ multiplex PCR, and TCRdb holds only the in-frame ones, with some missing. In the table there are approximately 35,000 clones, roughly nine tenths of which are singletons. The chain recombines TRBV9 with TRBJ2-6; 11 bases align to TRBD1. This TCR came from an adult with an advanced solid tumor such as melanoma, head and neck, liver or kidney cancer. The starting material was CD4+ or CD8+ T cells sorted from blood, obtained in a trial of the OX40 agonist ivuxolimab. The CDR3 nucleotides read TGTGCCAGCAGCGTAGTCGGGACAGGGGGGTCTGGGGCCAACGTCCTGACTTTC. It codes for CASSVVGTGGSGANVLTF. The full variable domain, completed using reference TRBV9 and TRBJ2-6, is DSGVTQTPKHLITATGQRVTLRCSPRSGDLSVYWYQQSLDQGLQFLIQYYNGEERAKGNILERFSAQQFPDLHSELNLSSLELGDSALYFCASSVVGTGGSGANVLTFGAGSRLTVL.